Listed here is a single T cell receptor (beta chain). Its antigen is currently unknown. This sample stems from a study of regulatory T cells in long-lasting Graves disease. Notes on the study in general: Sampling was limited to peripheral blood rather than thyroid tissue.

This CDR3 spans 12 amino acids. V lost 4 bases and J lost 2, with 4 bases in between. Building of the TCR beta libraries involved iRepertoire HTBI primers and Arm-PCR of CDR3 regions. Via MiXCR, TCRdb re-called the multiplex PCR reads, giving one row per CDR3 protein. The repertoire holds fewer than 550,000 distinct CDR3 sequences, with around a fifth as singletons. Time point defined: persistent/refractory GD, antithyroid drugs over 5 years with positive TRAb. Generation of the TCR library employed RNA extracted from PBMCs. The chain joins TRBV12-3 or TRBV12-4 to TRBJ2-3; D call uncertain. This TCR was sampled from a female donor with Graves disease. Material: peripheral blood mononuclear cells (PBMCs), obtained when the disease was refractory, from a patient treated with antithyroid drugs. The CDR3 nucleotides read TGTGCCAGCAGTTCAGTCACAGATACGCAGTATTTT. Residues: CASSSVTDTQYF.